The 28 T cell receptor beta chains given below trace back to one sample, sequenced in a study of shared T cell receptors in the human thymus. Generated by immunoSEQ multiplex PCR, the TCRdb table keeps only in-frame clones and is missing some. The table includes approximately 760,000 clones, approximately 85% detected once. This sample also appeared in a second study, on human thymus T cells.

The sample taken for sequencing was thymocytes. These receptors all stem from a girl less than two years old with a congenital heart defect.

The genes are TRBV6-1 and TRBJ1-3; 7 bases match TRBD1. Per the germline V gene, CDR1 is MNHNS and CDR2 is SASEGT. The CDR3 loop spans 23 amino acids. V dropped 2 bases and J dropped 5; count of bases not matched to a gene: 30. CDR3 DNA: TGTGCCAGCAGTGAAAAGGTTTGGAATACAGACAGGGAACTTTTTAAATGGCGAAACACCATATATTTT. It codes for CASSEKVWNTDRELFKWRNTIYF.

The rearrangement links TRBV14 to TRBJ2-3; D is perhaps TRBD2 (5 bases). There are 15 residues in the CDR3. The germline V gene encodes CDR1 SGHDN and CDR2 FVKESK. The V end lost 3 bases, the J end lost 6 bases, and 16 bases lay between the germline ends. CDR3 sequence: CASSQKQRNLDTQYF. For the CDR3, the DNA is TGTGCCAGCAGCCAGAAACAGCGGAACCTGGATACGCAGTATTTT.

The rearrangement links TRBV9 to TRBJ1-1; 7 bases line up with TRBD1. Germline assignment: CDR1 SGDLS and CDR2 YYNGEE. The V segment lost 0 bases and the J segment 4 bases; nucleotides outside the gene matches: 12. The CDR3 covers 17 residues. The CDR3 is CASSVVTDRVQGTEAFF. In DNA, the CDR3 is TGTGCCAGCAGCGTAGTCACCGACAGGGTTCAGGGCACTGAAGCTTTCTTT.

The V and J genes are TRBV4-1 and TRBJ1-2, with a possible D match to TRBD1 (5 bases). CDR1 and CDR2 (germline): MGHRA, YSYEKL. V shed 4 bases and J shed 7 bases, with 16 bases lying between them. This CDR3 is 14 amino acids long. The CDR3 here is CASSPRTPVGGYTF. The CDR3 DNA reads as TGCGCCAGCAGCCCCCGGACACCCGTCGGTGGCTACACCTTC.

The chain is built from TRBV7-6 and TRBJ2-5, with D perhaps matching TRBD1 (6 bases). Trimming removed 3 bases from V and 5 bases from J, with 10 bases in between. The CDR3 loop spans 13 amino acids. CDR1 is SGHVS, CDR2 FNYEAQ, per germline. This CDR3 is CASSFTGLETQYF. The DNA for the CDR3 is TGTGCCAGCAGCTTTACAGGGTTGGAGACCCAGTACTTC. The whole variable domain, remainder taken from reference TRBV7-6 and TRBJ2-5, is GAGVSQSPRYKVTKRGQDVALRCDPISGHVSLYWYRQALGQGPEFLTYFNYEAQQDKSGLPNDRFSAERPEGSISTLTIQRTEQRDSAMYRCASSFTGLETQYFGPGTRLLVL.

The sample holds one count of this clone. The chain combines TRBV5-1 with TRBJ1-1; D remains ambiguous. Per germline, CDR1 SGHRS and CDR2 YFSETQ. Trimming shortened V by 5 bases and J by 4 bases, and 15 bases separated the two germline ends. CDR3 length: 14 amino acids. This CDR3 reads CASRKDIRFTEAFF. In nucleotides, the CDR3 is TGCGCCAGCAGAAAAGACATCAGGTTCACTGAAGCTTTCTTT.

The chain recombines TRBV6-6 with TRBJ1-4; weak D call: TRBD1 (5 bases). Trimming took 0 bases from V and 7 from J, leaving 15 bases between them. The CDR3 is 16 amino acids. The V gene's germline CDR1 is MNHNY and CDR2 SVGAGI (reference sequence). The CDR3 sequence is CASSYSRTHGPEKLFF. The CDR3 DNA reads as TGTGCCAGCAGTTACTCGAGGACACATGGGCCTGAAAAACTGTTTTTT.

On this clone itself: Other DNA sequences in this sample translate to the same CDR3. The CDR3 DNA is TGTGCCAGCAGCTTAGAGGGAGACACTGAAGCTTTCTTT. It codes for CASSLEGDTEAFF. The chain is built from TRBV7-2 and TRBJ1-1; D call uncertain. Germline V CDR1 and CDR2: SGHTA, FQGNSA. The ends were cut back, 1 base at V and 3 bases at J, with 6 bases in the middle. CDR3 length equals 13 residues.

As DNA, the CDR3 is TGTGCCAGCAATTTTAGACAGGGGCTGAACGAGCAGTACTTC. Amino acids: CASNFRQGLNEQYF. This chain links TRBV6-1 with TRBJ2-7, with TRBD1 identical over 8 bases. The CDR3 loop spans 14 amino acids. V shed 7 bases, J shed 5 bases, and the junction held 10 bases outside the gene matches. Germline CDR1 and CDR2: MNHNS and SASEGT.

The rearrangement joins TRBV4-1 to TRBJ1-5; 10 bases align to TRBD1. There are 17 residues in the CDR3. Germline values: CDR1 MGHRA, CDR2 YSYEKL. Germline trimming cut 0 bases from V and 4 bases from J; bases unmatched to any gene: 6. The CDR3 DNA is TGCGCCAGCAGCCAAGAGGCCTCGGACAGGGGGAATCAGCCCCAGCATTTT. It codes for CASSQEASDRGNQPQHF.

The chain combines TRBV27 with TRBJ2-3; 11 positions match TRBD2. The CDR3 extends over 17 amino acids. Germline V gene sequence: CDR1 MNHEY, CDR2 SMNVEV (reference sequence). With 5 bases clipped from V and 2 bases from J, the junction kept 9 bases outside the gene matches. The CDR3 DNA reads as TGTGCCAGCAGTCCGAGACTAGCGGGGACAAACACAGATACGCAGTATTTT. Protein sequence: CASSPRLAGTNTDTQYF.

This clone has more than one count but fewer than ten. The CDR3 DNA follows: TGTGCCAGCAGCTTAGAGTGGGAGGGGGCGAACACCGGGGAGCTGTTTTTT. Residues: CASSLEWEGANTGELFF. The chain uses TRBV11-2 and TRBJ2-2, with a possible D match to TRBD2 (7 bases). Germline values: CDR1 SGHAT, CDR2 FQNNGV. There are 17 residues in the CDR3. The V end lost 0 bases, the J end lost 0 bases, and 11 bases lay between the germline ends.

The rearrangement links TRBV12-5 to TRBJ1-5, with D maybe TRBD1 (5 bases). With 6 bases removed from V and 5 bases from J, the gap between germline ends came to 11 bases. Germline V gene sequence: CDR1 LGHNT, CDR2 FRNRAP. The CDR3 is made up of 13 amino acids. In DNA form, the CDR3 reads TGTGCTAGTGGGTGGGGGGTGGATCAGCCCCAGCATTTT. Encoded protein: CASGWGVDQPQHF.

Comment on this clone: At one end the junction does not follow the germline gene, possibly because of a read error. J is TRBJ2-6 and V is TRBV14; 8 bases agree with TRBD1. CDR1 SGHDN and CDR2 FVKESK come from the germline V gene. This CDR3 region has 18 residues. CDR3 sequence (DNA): TGTGTCAGCAGCCAATTACGGACAGGGAGCTCTGGGGCCAACGTCCTGACTTTC. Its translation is CVSSQLRTGSSGANVLTF.

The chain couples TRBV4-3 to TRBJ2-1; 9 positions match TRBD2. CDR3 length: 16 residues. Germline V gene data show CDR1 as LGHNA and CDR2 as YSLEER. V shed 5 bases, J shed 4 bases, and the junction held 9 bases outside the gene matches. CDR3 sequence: CASSSQRGVLYNEQFF. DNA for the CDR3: TGCGCCAGCAGCTCCCAGCGGGGGGTACTGTACAATGAGCAGTTCTTC.

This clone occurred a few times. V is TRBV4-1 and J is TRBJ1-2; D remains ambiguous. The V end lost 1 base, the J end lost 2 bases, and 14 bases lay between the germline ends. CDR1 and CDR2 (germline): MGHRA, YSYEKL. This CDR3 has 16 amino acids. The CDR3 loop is CASSQVSQEENYGYTF. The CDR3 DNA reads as TGCGCCAGCAGCCAAGTAAGTCAGGAGGAAAACTATGGCTACACCTTC.

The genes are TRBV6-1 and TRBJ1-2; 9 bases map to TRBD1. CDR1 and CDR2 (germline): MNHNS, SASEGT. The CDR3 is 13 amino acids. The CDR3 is CATKPGQGYGYTF. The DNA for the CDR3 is TGTGCTACCAAGCCGGGACAGGGATATGGCTACACCTTC.

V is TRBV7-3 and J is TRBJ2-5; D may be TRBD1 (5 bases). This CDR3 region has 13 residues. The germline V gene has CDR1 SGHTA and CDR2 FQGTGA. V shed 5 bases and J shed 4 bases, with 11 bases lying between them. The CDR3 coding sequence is TGTGCCAGCAGCCCGAAAGACAGAGAGACCCAGTACTTC. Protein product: CASSPKDRETQYF.

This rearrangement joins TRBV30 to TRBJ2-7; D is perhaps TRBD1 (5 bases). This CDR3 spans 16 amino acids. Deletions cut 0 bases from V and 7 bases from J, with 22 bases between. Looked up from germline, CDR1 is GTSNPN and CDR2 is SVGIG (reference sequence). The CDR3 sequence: CAWSVIGQGTPDEQYF. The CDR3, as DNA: TGTGCCTGGAGTGTGATAGGTCAGGGTACCCCCGATGAGCAGTACTTC.

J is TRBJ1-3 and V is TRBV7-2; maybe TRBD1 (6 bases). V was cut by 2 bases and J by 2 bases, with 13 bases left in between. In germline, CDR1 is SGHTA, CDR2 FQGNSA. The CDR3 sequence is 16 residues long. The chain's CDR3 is CASSLCGGVAGNTIYF. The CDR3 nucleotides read TGTGCCAGCAGCTTATGTGGGGGCGTAGCTGGAAACACCATATATTTT. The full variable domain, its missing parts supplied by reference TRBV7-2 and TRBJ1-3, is GAGVSQSPSNKVTEKGKDVELRCDPISGHTALYWYRQSLGQGLEFLIYFQGNSAPDKSGLPSDRFSAERTGGSVSTLTIQRTQQEDSAVYLCASSLCGGVAGNTIYFGEGSWLTVV.

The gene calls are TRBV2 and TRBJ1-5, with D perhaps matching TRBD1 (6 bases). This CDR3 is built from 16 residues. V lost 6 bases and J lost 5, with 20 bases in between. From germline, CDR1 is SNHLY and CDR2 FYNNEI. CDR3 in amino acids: CASRPGQRGSHQPQHF. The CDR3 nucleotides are TGTGCCAGCAGACCCGGACAGCGGGGATCTCATCAGCCCCAGCATTTT. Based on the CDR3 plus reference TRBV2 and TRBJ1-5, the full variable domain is EPEVTQTPSHQVTQMGQEVILRCVPISNHLYFYWYRQILGQKVEFLVSFYNNEISEKSEIFDDQFSVERPDGSNFTLKIRSTKLEDSAMYFCASRPGQRGSHQPQHFGDGTRLSIL.

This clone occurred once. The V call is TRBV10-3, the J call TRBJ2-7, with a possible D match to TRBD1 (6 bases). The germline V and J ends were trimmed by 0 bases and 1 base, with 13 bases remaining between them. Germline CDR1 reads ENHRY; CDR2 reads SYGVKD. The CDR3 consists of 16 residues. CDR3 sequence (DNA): TGTGCCATCAGTGAGTCGTTAGACAGGAGATCCTACGAGCAGTACTTC. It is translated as CAISESLDRRSYEQYF.

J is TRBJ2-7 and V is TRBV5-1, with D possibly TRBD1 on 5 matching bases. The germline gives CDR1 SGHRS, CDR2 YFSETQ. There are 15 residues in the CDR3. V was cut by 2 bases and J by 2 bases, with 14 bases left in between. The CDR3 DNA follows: TGCGCCAGCAGCTTAAGAGACGGACACCCCTACGAGCAGTACTTC. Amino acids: CASSLRDGHPYEQYF.

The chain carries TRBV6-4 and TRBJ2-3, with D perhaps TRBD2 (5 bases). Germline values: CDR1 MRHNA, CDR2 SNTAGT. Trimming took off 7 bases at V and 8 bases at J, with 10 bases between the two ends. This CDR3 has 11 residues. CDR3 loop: CASTDRGTQYF. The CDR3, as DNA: TGTGCCAGCACCGACCGGGGTACGCAGTATTTT.

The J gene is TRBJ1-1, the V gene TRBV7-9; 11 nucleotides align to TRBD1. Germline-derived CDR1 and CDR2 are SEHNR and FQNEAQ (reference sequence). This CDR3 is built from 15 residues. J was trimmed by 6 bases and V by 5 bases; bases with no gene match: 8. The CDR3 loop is CASSLEDRGLAEAFF. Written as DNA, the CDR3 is TGTGCCAGCAGCCTAGAGGACAGGGGGCTCGCTGAAGCTTTCTTT.

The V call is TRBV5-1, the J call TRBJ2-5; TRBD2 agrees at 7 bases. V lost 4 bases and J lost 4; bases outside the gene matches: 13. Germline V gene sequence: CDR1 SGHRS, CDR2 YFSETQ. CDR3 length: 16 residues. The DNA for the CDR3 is TGCGCCAGCAGCAAGCGGGGACCGGGAGATGGAGAGACCCAGTACTTC. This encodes CASSKRGPGDGETQYF.

Here the CDR3 reads CASSSGQGDGINTEAFF. CDR3 sequence (DNA): TGTGCCAGCAGCTCGGGACAGGGGGACGGAATCAACACTGAAGCTTTCTTT. V and J are TRBV27 and TRBJ1-1; 11 bases are a match to TRBD1. V shed 6 bases and J 2 bases; nucleotides not matched to a gene: 11. The CDR3 is made up of 17 amino acids. The germline V gene encodes CDR1 MNHEY and CDR2 SMNVEV (reference sequence).

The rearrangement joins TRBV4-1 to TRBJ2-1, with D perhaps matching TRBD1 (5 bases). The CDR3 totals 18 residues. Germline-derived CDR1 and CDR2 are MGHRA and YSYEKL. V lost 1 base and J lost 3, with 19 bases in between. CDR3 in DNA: TGCGCCAGCAGCCAAGCATCCGGTCCCAGACAGAACTACAATGAGCAGTTCTTC. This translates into CASSQASGPRQNYNEQFF.